This T cell receptor (beta chain) came from a study of CD8+ T cells in alopecia areata. Study at large: Those treated were given oral tofacitinib at 5 to 10 mg twice daily.

Extracted RNA was reverse transcribed into cDNA, the sequencing template. Produced via immunoSEQ multiplex PCR; TCRdb's table is partial and in-frame only. This table has approximately 11,000 clones, approximately 59% appearing once. This clone appeared once. Its antigen is still unknown. Findings and limits, study-wide: Normal scalp showed lower clonality than lesional scalp, especially alopecia totalis/universalis.

Peripheral blood samples and lesional scalp punch biopsies were obtained from alopecia areata patients. Trimming took off 0 bases at V and 4 bases at J, with 18 bases between the two ends. Germline V gives CDR1 SGHDN, CDR2 FVKESK. This CDR3 contains 18 residues. Material: skin, obtained at week 0. The clonotype comes from a human donor with alopecia areata. The V call is TRBV14, the J call TRBJ2-2; weak D call: TRBD1 (5 bases). The CDR3: CASSQDPPGWGGTGELFF. CDR3 sequence (DNA): TGTGCCAGCAGCCAAGATCCCCCCGGGTGGGGCGGCACCGGGGAGCTGTTTTTT.